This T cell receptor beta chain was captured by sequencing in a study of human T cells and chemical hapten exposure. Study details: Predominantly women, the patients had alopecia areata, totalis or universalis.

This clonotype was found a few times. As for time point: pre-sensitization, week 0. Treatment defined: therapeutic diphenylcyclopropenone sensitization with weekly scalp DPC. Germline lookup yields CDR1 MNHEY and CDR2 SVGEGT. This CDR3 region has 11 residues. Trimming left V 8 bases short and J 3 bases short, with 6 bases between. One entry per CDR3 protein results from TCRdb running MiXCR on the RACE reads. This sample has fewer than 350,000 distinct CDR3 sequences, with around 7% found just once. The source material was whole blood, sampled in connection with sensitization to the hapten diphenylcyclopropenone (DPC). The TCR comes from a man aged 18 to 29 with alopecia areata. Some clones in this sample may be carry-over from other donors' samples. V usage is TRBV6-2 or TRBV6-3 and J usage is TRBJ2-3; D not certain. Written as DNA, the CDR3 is TGTGCCAGCGGGTTAACAGATACGCAGTATTTT. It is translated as CASGLTDTQYF.